One sample yielded the 18 T cell receptor beta chains listed below, sequenced in a study of patients and donors after allogeneic stem cell transplantation. TCRdb reprocessed the RT-PCR reads via MiXCR and lists one record per CDR3 protein. The table records some 960,000 distinct CDR3 sequences, about a sixth of them present only once. The sample taken for sequencing was blood, either unsorted or a sorted T cell fraction (not recorded which). These receptors all come from a human donor who was either an allogeneic HSCT recipient or a stem cell or donor lymphocyte infusion donor (not recorded which). It is not recorded whose cells these are; they may come from a transplant donor.

V and J are TRBV4-1 and TRBJ2-6; D is perhaps TRBD2 (6 bases). The CDR3 length is 16 residues. Germline V gene lookup returns CDR1 MGHRA and CDR2 YSYEKL. Between the trimmed V and J ends, which lost 2 bases and 2 bases, there was a span of 10 bases. For the CDR3, the DNA is TGCGCCAGCAGCCAACTCTGGGAGGCTGGGGCCAACGTCCTGACTTTC. Its translation is CASSQLWEAGANVLTF.

The chain employs TRBV5-1 and TRBJ2-1, with D perhaps TRBD2 (5 bases). The V end lost 4 bases, the J end lost 0 bases, and 14 bases lay between the germline ends. Looked up from germline, CDR1 is SGHRS and CDR2 is YFSETQ. The CDR3 covers 16 residues. The CDR3 spells CASSAPGVYSYNEQFF. CDR3 in DNA: TGCGCCAGCAGCGCCCCCGGGGTTTACTCCTACAATGAGCAGTTCTTC.

The chain joins TRBV25-1 to TRBJ2-1; possible D gene TRBD2, 7 bases. Germline V gene sequence: CDR1 MGHDK, CDR2 SYGVNS. Trimming removed 4 bases from V and 6 bases from J, with 13 bases in between. The CDR3 sequence is 14 residues long. CDR3 amino acids: CASSGRGAINEQFF. In DNA form, the CDR3 reads TGTGCCAGCAGTGGCCGGGGGGCCATCAATGAGCAGTTCTTC.

This clonotype was detected only a few times. The chain combines TRBV20-1 with TRBJ1-5; 10 positions agree with TRBD1. The CDR3 contains 15 residues. V trimming: 2 bases; J trimming: 4 bases; junction bases outside the gene matches: 5. Germline CDR1 is DFQATT and CDR2 is SNEGSKA (reference sequence). The CDR3 sequence: CSARLGQGRNQPQHF. In DNA, the CDR3 is TGCAGTGCTAGACTGGGACAGGGGAGGAATCAGCCCCAGCATTTT.

This clonotype has more than one count but fewer than ten. This chain connects TRBV5-1 to TRBJ2-7, with 7 bases aligning to TRBD2. Looked up from germline, CDR1 is SGHRS and CDR2 is YFSETQ. The CDR3 runs 15 residues. The ends lost 0 bases at V and 3 bases at J; junction bases unmatched: 6. The chain's CDR3 is CASSLGGSIGYEQYF. In DNA form, the CDR3 reads TGCGCCAGCAGCTTGGGCGGGAGTATCGGCTACGAGCAGTACTTC. Using reference TRBV5-1 and TRBJ2-7 for the parts outside the CDR3, the full variable domain is KAGVTQTPRYLIKTRGQQVTLSCSPISGHRSVSWYQQTPGQGLQFLFEYFSETQRNKGNFPGRFSGRQFSNSRSEMNVSTLELGDSALYLCASSLGGSIGYEQYFGPGTRLTVT.

This clonotype was observed a few times. CDR3 in amino acids: CASSHRTSGEQFF. In nucleotides, the CDR3 is TGCGCCAGCAGCCATCGGACTAGCGGTGAGCAGTTCTTC. This rearrangement joins TRBV4-1 to TRBJ2-1; TRBD2 aligns across 10 bases. Germline V CDR1 and CDR2: MGHRA, YSYEKL. There are 13 residues in the CDR3. J gave up 9 bases and V 3 bases, and 2 bases lay outside the gene matches.

This clonotype occurred a few times. J is TRBJ2-5 and V is TRBV6-5; D is unclear. The CDR3 runs to 14 residues. The germline V gene has CDR1 MNHEY and CDR2 SVGAGI. The V end was cut by 0 bases, the J end by 5 bases, with 10 bases between. In DNA form, the CDR3 reads TGTGCCAGCAGTTACTCAGTGGGGAAGGAGACCCAGTACTTC. Residues: CASSYSVGKETQYF.

The sample holds many counts of this clonotype. The chain uses TRBV12-3 or TRBV12-4 and TRBJ1-1; no clear D. The CDR3 extends over 14 amino acids. Trimming removed 1 base from V and 5 bases from J, with 11 bases in between. The CDR3 region has the DNA TGTGCCAGCAGTTTAGTAGAGTCCCAAACTGAAGCTTTCTTT. It encodes CASSLVESQTEAFF.

V is TRBV9 and J is TRBJ2-1, with TRBD2 identical over 11 bases. V was pared by 2 bases and J by 6 bases, with 7 bases of the junction left unmatched. Germline CDR1 and CDR2: SGDLS and YYNGEE. CDR3 size: 16 residues. The CDR3 sequence: CASSVTGTSGLNEQFF. In DNA form, the CDR3 reads TGTGCCAGCAGCGTTACCGGGACTAGCGGTCTCAATGAGCAGTTCTTC.

This clonotype was found a few times. The chain joins TRBV7-7 to TRBJ2-1, with a weak D call TRBD2 (6 bases). This CDR3 is built from 14 residues. CDR1 is SSHAT and CDR2 is FNYEAQ in the germline V gene (reference sequence). V dropped 5 bases and J dropped 3 bases, with 11 bases sitting between them. The CDR3 spells CASSVGTGYNEQFF. In DNA, the CDR3 is TGTGCCAGCAGCGTAGGGACTGGCTACAATGAGCAGTTCTTC.

This clonotype was seen a handful of times. The chain recombines TRBV4-3 with TRBJ1-2, with no clear D. From germline, CDR1 is LGHNA and CDR2 YSLEER. The CDR3 is 16 residues long. Trimming left V 1 base short and J 6 bases short, with 18 bases between. The CDR3 region is CASSQANPVYPNGYTF. For the CDR3, the DNA is TGCGCCAGCAGCCAAGCCAATCCGGTCTATCCCAATGGCTACACCTTC.

On this clonotype itself: Mismatch with germline at one junction end may stem from a read error. CDR3 nucleotides: TGTGCCAGCAGCCTAGAGGGACTAGCGGGGGGGCTATCCTACAATGAGCAGTTCTTC. It is translated as CASSLEGLAGGLSYNEQFF. This chain uses TRBV11-2 with TRBJ2-1; 16 bases line up with TRBD2. Germline values: CDR1 SGHAT, CDR2 FQNNGV. The CDR3 spans 19 residues.

This clonotype was detected only a few times. This rearrangement joins TRBV10-3 to TRBJ2-7; TRBD1 matches at 8 bases. The CDR3 extends over 15 amino acids. The V and J ends lost 5 bases and 3 bases, in that order; junction bases with no gene match: 9. From germline, CDR1 is ENHRY and CDR2 SYGVKD. CDR3 nucleotide sequence: TGTGCCATCAGTAAATTCGGGACAGGAGGCTACGAGCAGTACTTC. This encodes CAISKFGTGGYEQYF.

The table lists this clonotype with a few counts. The chain is built from TRBV29-1 and TRBJ2-6; TRBD1 matches at 10 bases. The germline V gene encodes CDR1 SQVTM and CDR2 ANQGSEA. There are 16 residues in the CDR3. V trimming: 5 bases; J trimming: 2 bases; junction bases outside the gene matches: 6. CDR3 nucleotide sequence: TGCAGCGTTACGGACAGGGGGTTCGCTGGGGCCAACGTCCTGACTTTC. This translates into CSVTDRGFAGANVLTF.

V is TRBV12-3 or TRBV12-4 and J is TRBJ2-7; no clear D gene. V was trimmed by 2 bases and J by 3 bases, leaving 11 bases between them. CDR3 size: 14 residues. The CDR3 DNA reads as TGTGCCAGCAGTTTATGGCTAGGAAACTACGAGCAGTACTTC. Amino acids: CASSLWLGNYEQYF.

The chain couples TRBV11-2 to TRBJ2-1, with 11 bases aligning to TRBD2. Trimming cost V 1 base and J 9 bases; bases outside gene matches: 8. Germline V lookup: CDR1 SGHAT, CDR2 FQNNGV. The CDR3 contains 16 residues. The CDR3 region has the DNA TGTGCCAGCAGCTTAGGCTCACTAGCGGGGGTTATTGAGCAGTTCTTC. Its translation is CASSLGSLAGVIEQFF.

The V call is TRBV4-1, the J call TRBJ1-1, with D hard to call. There are 15 residues in the CDR3. Per the germline V gene, CDR1 is MGHRA and CDR2 is YSYEKL. The V gene lost 1 base and the J gene lost 11 bases, with 20 bases spanning the gap. CDR3 nucleotide sequence: TGCGCCAGCAGCCAAGTAATGGCGAGCCGTGATGGGGCTTTCTTT. The encoded protein is CASSQVMASRDGAFF.

This clonotype came up a few times. The rearrangement links TRBV9 to TRBJ1-2, with D perhaps TRBD1 (6 bases). The CDR3 covers 16 residues. The germline V gene has CDR1 SGDLS and CDR2 YYNGEE. Trimming stripped 4 bases from V and 2 bases from J, with 18 bases between. CDR3 in amino acids: CASSRSGARGNYGYTF. In nucleotides, the CDR3 is TGTGCCAGCAGCCGCTCGGGGGCACGCGGAAACTATGGCTACACCTTC.